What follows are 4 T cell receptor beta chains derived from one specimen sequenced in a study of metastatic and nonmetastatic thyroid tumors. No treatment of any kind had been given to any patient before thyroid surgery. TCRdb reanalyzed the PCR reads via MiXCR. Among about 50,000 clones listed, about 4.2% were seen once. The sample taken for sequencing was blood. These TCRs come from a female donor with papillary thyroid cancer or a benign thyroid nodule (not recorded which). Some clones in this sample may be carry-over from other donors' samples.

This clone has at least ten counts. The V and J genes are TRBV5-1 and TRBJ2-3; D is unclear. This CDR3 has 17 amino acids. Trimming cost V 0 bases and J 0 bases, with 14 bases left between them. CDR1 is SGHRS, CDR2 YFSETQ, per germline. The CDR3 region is CASSLGPAATSTDTQYF. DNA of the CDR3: TGCGCCAGCAGCTTGGGCCCAGCTGCCACTAGCACAGATACGCAGTATTTT.

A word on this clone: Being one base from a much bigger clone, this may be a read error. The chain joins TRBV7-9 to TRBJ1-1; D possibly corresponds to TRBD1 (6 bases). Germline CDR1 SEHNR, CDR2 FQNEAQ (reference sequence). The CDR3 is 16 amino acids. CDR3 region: CASSPEGTSLNTESFF. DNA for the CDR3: TGTGCCAGCAGCCCCGAGGGGACATCCCTGAACACTGAATCTTTCTTT.

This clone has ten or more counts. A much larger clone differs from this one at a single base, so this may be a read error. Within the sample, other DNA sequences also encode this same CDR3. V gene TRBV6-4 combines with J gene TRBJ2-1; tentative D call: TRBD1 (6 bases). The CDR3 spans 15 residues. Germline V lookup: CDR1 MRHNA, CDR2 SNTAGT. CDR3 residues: CASSPRDTDYNEQFF. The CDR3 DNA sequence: TGTGCCAGCAGCCCCCGGGACACAGACTACAATGAACAGTTCTTC.

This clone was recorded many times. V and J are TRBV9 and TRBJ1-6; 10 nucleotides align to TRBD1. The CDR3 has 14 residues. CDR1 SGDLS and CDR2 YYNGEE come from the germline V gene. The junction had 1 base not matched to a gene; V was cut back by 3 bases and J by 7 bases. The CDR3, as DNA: TGTGCCAGCAGCGGACAGGGGGCGAATTCACCCCTCCACTTT. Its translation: CASSGQGANSPLHF.